The following is a TCR beta chain sequence with its context. The antigen is unknown. The TCR beta CDR3 regions underwent amplification using RNA transcripts as the source. TCR CDR3 regions were first amplified by RT-PCR with HTBI primers. TCRdb fed the multiplex PCR reads into MiXCR, producing one record per CDR3 protein. Of 450,000 to 700,000 distinct CDR3 sequences detected, just over 45% appear once; the ten largest clones hold about 8%. The sample originates from a study of T cells in Graves' hyperthyroidism and ophthalmopathy. Exclusions: uncontrolled infection, other autoimmune disease, pregnancy, lactation. Diagnoses used clinical symptoms, serum thyroxine and TRAb, thyroid ultrasound and orbital computed tomography. CDR3 size: 13 residues. Deletions cut 5 bases from V and 0 bases from J, with 10 bases between. CDR1 is GTSNPN and CDR2 is SVGIG in the germline V gene (reference sequence). Study-wide points: Most expanded thyroid clonotypes above 0.001 recurred in blood.

The sequence was collected from a woman under 30 with Graves' hyperthyroidism. Source material: peripheral blood or thyroid tissue (not recorded which). J is TRBJ1-2 and V is TRBV30; a weak D match, TRBD1 (5 bases). The CDR3 protein is CAWGTKANYGYTF. CDR3 in DNA: TGTGCCTGGGGGACGAAAGCTAACTATGGCTACACCTTC.